The present T cell receptor (beta chain) was sequenced within a study of T cells in Graves' hyperthyroidism and ophthalmopathy. About the research overall: It was at initial diagnosis, before any treatment, that peripheral blood was collected.

CDR3 length: 17 residues. Per the germline V gene, CDR1 is PRHDT and CDR2 is FYEKMQ (reference sequence). V was clipped by 2 bases and J by 0 bases; unmatched bases: 6. This clonotype was observed many times. Its specificity is unknown. RNA transcripts served as the template for amplifying TCR beta CDR3 regions. A first-round RT-PCR of the TCR CDR3 used the HTBI primer set. Using its own MiXCR run on the multiplex PCR reads, TCRdb lists one record per CDR3 protein. The sample has a few hundred thousand distinct CDR3 sequences, less than 15% seen once; the top ten hold 13%. General study findings and limits: Before onset, ophthalmopathy was predicted by the model a median around 6.5 months earlier.

Patients aged 18 to 65 had newly diagnosed hyperthyroidism lasting under 2 months. This sample holds PBMCs from 8.5 to 10 ml fresh peripheral blood. Sequencing used blood. The gene calls are TRBV13 and TRBJ2-3; 9 positions match TRBD2. This sequence originates from a middle-aged woman with Graves' hyperthyroidism that later progressed to Graves' ophthalmopathy. The CDR3 DNA reads TGTGCCAGCAGCTTAAGGGCTAGCGGGGCTAGCACAGATACGCAGTATTTT. Encoded protein: CASSLRASGASTDTQYF.